The rows below give T cell receptor beta chains drawn from one sample of a study of cytomegalovirus exposure and HLA in healthy donors. The method was immunoSEQ multiplex PCR; TCRdb's version includes in-frame clones alone and lacks a portion of them. The table shows almost 200,000 clones, with roughly 85% occurring only once. Material for sequencing was PBMCs. All receptors come from a woman in her fifties or sixties in good health and CMV-seronegative. CDR3s include the opening cysteine and the closing phenylalanine or tryptophan. A D gene is named only where the DNA matches it firmly. Where a row states a size, it is once, few, many or the class of an expanded clone; other rows omit it.

len	abundance	v_gene	d_gene	j_gene	CDR3nt	CDR3aa
16	few	TRBV5-1	NA	TRBJ2-1	TGCGCCAGCAGGGTTATCTTAAGCGGAACCTACAATGAGCAGTTCTTC	CASRVILSGTYNEQFF
14	NA	TRBV28	TRBD1	TRBJ2-7	TGTGCCAGCAGAATACAGGGGGGTTCCCACGAGCAGTACTTC	CASRIQGGSHEQYF
15	NA	TRBV11-1	NA	TRBJ2-5	TGTGCCAGCAGCCGAAGGGCTAGCGAGCAAGAGACCCAGTACTTC	CASSRRASEQETQYF
15	NA	TRBV15	NA	TRBJ1-5	TGTGCCACCAGCAAGGGGGTGGGCGGCAATCAGCCCCAGCATTTT	CATSKGVGGNQPQHF
13	NA	TRBV5-4	NA	TRBJ2-7	TGTGCCAGCAGCTTCCCGGTGTCCTACGAGCAGTACTTC	CASSFPVSYEQYF
13	once	TRBV6-5	NA	TRBJ1-1	TGTGCCAGCAGCCGCGATCGGGCGGGGGAAGCTTTCTTT	CASSRDRAGEAFF
14	NA	TRBV6-5	TRBD2	TRBJ2-1	TGTGCCAGCAGGGATACGGGAGGGGCCAATGAGCAGTTCTTC	CASRDTGGANEQFF
15	NA	TRBV7-3	NA	TRBJ1-2	TGTGCCAGCAGCTTAACGCAGGGGTACCGGGATGGCTACACCTTC	CASSLTQGYRDGYTF
15	NA	TRBV27	TRBD1	TRBJ2-1	TGTGCCAGCAGTTCCTGGACAGGGGGGGACAATGAGCAGTTCTTC	CASSSWTGGDNEQFF
15	few	TRBV19	TRBD1	TRBJ2-1	TGTGCCAGTACCGCACAGGGGGCTCTTTACAATGAGCAGTTCTTC	CASTAQGALYNEQFF
13	NA	TRBV7-9	TRBD1	TRBJ2-7	TGTGCCAGCAGCTTCCAGGGGGTTAGCGAGCAGTACTTC	CASSFQGVSEQYF
15	few	TRBV5-1	TRBD1	TRBJ1-2	TGCGCCAGCAGCTTGCCCGGGACAGGGCAGAGTGGCTACACCTTC	CASSLPGTGQSGYTF
15	NA	TRBV2	TRBD1	TRBJ2-2	TGTGCCAGCAGTGAGAGAACAGGGGGCACCGGGGAGCTGTTTTTT	CASSERTGGTGELFF
13	NA	TRBV19	NA	TRBJ2-6	TGTGCCACCACAGTGTCTGGGGCCAACGTCCTGACTTTC	CATTVSGANVLTF
12	NA	TRBV28	NA	TRBJ2-1	TGTGCCAGCAGCTTCAGGGGAAATGAGCAGTTCTTC	CASSFRGNEQFF
15	NA	TRBV5-3	NA	TRBJ1-1	TGTGCCAGAAGCTCTTTAACAGGTCTGAACACTGAAGCTTTCTTT	CARSSLTGLNTEAFF
13	NA	TRBV7-9	NA	TRBJ2-7	TGTGCCAGCAGCTCACAGGACAGCTACGAGCAGTACTTC	CASSSQDSYEQYF
19	NA	TRBV6-4	TRBD1	TRBJ2-3	TGTGCCAGCAGTGACTCGGTTTTCGGCGGGACAGGGTCAAAAAATACGCAGTATTTT	CASSDSVFGGTGSKNTQYF
15	NA	TRBV27	TRBD1	TRBJ2-7	TGTGCCAGCAGTTTGAGGGGGCTAAACTCCTACGAGCAGTACTTC	CASSLRGLNSYEQYF
12	NA	TRBV19	NA	TRBJ1-2	TGTGCCAGTAGTAAAGGAGCTCGTGGCTACACCTTC	CASSKGARGYTF
12	NA	TRBV2	NA	TRBJ1-2	TGTGCCAGCACCATCGAGGTCTATGGCTACACCTTC	CASTIEVYGYTF
14	NA	TRBV28	NA	TRBJ1-2	TGTGCCAGCAGTCGAATGTTAAGAGGAGGTGGCTACACCTTC	CASSRMLRGGGYTF
17	NA	TRBV5-1	NA	TRBJ2-6	TGCGCCAGCAGCCCGCAGAATACAGGGTCTGGGGCCAACGTCCTGACTTTC	CASSPQNTGSGANVLTF
14	once	TRBV5-1	NA	TRBJ1-5	TGCGCCAGCAGCTTCGGGGGGTATGGTCAGCCCCAGCATTTT	CASSFGGYGQPQHF
13	once	TRBV5-4	TRBD1	TRBJ1-5	TGTGCCAGCAGTTCCACAGGGGCATCGCCCCAGCATTTT	CASSSTGASPQHF
14	NA	TRBV30	TRBD2	TRBJ2-2	TGTGCCTGGAAGGCTAGCGGGACCACCGGGGAGCTGTTTTTT	CAWKASGTTGELFF
15	NA	TRBV7-9	TRBD1	TRBJ2-1	TGTTCCAGCAGCTTCACCGACAGGGTCGCCAATGAGCAGTTCTTC	CSSSFTDRVANEQFF
14	NA	TRBV29-1	TRBD2	TRBJ2-1	TGCAGCGCCCAGGGACTAGCGGGAGAGAGTGAGCAGTTCTTC	CSAQGLAGESEQFF
16	NA	TRBV11-2	NA	TRBJ1-1	TGTGCCAGCAGCCGCGGGACGGACCCAATGAACACTGAAGCTTTCTTT	CASSRGTDPMNTEAFF
15	NA	TRBV19	NA	TRBJ2-7	TGTGCCAGTAGTAGATTTGCGGGAACATCCTACGAGCAGTACTTC	CASSRFAGTSYEQYF
14	NA	TRBV28	TRBD1	TRBJ1-4	TGTGCCAGCACTCCTGAGAGGGGGCGTGAAAAACTGTTTTTT	CASTPERGREKLFF
17	NA	TRBV19	NA	TRBJ2-7	TGTGCCAGTAGTTCAGCGCTCAGGGGTCCCTATGCCTACGAGCAGTACTTC	CASSSALRGPYAYEQYF
14	NA	TRBV11-2	NA	TRBJ2-3	TGTGCCAGCAGCTTAGACGGGAGCCCAGATACGCAGTATTTT	CASSLDGSPDTQYF
16	once	TRBV4-1	TRBD2	TRBJ2-5	TGCGCCAGCAGCCAAGCAGCGGGAGGGCCCGCAGAGACCCAGTACTTC	CASSQAAGGPAETQYF
13	NA	TRBV10-3	NA	TRBJ2-7	TGTGCCATCAGTGAGTCAAACACCCACGAGCAGTACTTC	CAISESNTHEQYF
13	NA	TRBV7-2	NA	TRBJ1-3	TGTGCCAGCAGCTCGGGTTTTGGAAACACCATATATTTT	CASSSGFGNTIYF
13	NA	TRBV5-1	TRBD1	TRBJ2-1	TGCGCCAGCAAAATGACAGGGGGCAATGAGCAGTTCTTC	CASKMTGGNEQFF
13	NA	TRBV5-1	NA	TRBJ2-7	TGCGCCAGCAGCTTGGCCGCTAACTACGAGCAGTACTTC	CASSLAANYEQYF
15	few	TRBV13	NA	TRBJ2-5	TGTGCCAGCAGCCCCCGGTTGACTAGTCAAGAGACCCAGTACTTC	CASSPRLTSQETQYF
14	NA	TRBV19	TRBD1	TRBJ2-7	TGTGCCAGTACCTTGGGGACAGGGTCGTACGAGCAGTACTTC	CASTLGTGSYEQYF
16	NA	TRBV28	TRBD2	TRBJ2-7	TGTGCCTCCACCCGCCCTCGGGCGGGAGTCGGCTACGAGCAGTACTTC	CASTRPRAGVGYEQYF
13	NA	TRBV5-1	TRBD1	TRBJ2-7	TGCGCCAGCTCCGGGACAGGGAGCTACGAGCAGTACTTC	CASSGTGSYEQYF
15	NA	TRBV9	NA	TRBJ2-6	TGTGCCAGCAGCCTACAGACCTCTGGGGCCAACGTCCTGACTTTC	CASSLQTSGANVLTF
14	few	TRBV28	TRBD2	TRBJ2-7	TGTGCCAGCAGACCGGGACTAGCGACCTACGAGCAGTACTTC	CASRPGLATYEQYF
13	NA	TRBV29-1	TRBD1	TRBJ2-3	TGCAGCGTTGTGACAGGGTTCACAGATACGCAGTATTTT	CSVVTGFTDTQYF
13	NA	TRBV11-2	NA	TRBJ2-7	TGTGCCAGCAGCCCTCTTTACTCCTACGAGCAGTACTTC	CASSPLYSYEQYF
18	NA	TRBV5-1	TRBD2	TRBJ2-5	TGCGCCAGCAGCTTGGGGGGGACTAGCGGGAGCCGACAAGAGACCCAGTACTTC	CASSLGGTSGSRQETQYF
13	few	TRBV5-4	NA	TRBJ2-7	TGCGCCAGCAGCTTGGTGGGAGGGGGCGAGCAGTACTTC	CASSLVGGGEQYF
17	NA	TRBV30	TRBD2	TRBJ2-1	TGTGCCTGGAGTTGGCCTCGACTAGCGGGAGTATACAATGAGCAGTTCTTC	CAWSWPRLAGVYNEQFF
15	NA	TRBV5-1	TRBD1	TRBJ2-3	TGCGCCAGCAGCTTCACAGGGGCTAGCACAGATACGCAGTATTTT	CASSFTGASTDTQYF
15	NA	TRBV28	NA	TRBJ2-3	TGTGCCAGCACCACTCTAGACAGACTCACAGATACGCAGTATTTT	CASTTLDRLTDTQYF
12	NA	TRBV28	NA	TRBJ2-2	TGTGCCAGCAGGCGCGTAACCGGGGAGCTGTTTTTT	CASRRVTGELFF
13	few	TRBV29-1	TRBD1	TRBJ2-7	TGCAGCGCTCGGGACAGGGCGTCCTACGAGCAGTACTTC	CSARDRASYEQYF